This note documents a single TCR beta chain sequence. These data belong to a study of control samples from healthy donors and cancer patients. Germline V gene sequence: CDR1 MNHEY, CDR2 SVGAGI. CDR3 length: 14 residues. V trimming: 8 bases; J trimming: 4 bases; junction bases outside the gene matches: 2. Some clones are missing from TCRdb's copy, which holds only in-frame ones; the method was immunoSEQ multiplex PCR. Among about 98,000 clones listed, more than 75% were seen once. Input material: blood. This clonotype was sampled from a man aged 60 to 69 in good health. The chain links TRBV6-5 to TRBJ2-5, with TRBD2 matching over 15 bases. CDR3 region: CASSGLAGGETQYF. In DNA form, the CDR3 reads TGTGCCAGCTCGGGACTAGCGGGAGGAGAGACCCAGTACTTC.